These 9 T cell receptor beta chains were all obtained from the same sample, sequenced in a study of identical twins. TCRdb redid the calling of the 5' RACE reads with MiXCR, one entry per CDR3 protein. Found here are about 290,000 distinct CDR3 sequences, roughly 10% of them singletons; the top ten hold roughly 7%. In addition, the sample was reused for a study of yellow fever vaccine responses in identical twins.

Sequencing was carried out using CD8+ T cells sorted from blood. Receptors originate from a woman younger than 30 in good health.

The rearrangement uses TRBV7-9 and TRBJ2-7, with D hard to call. The CDR3 is made up of 14 amino acids. Trimming took off 5 bases at V and 5 bases at J, with 16 bases between the two ends. Germline assignment: CDR1 SEHNR and CDR2 FQNEAQ (reference sequence). In DNA, the CDR3 is TGTGCCAGCAGCCCTGGGCCCCTCGCGGACGAGCAGTACTTC. Translating it yields CASSPGPLADEQYF.

This clonotype was seen repeatedly, ten times or more. The gene calls are TRBV29-1 and TRBJ1-2; 9 positions agree with TRBD1. J lost 4 bases, V lost 6 bases, and 3 bases had no gene match. The germline V gene has CDR1 SQVTM and CDR2 ANQGSEA. The CDR3 is made up of 12 amino acids. The CDR3 sequence: CSVEDRGYGYTF. CDR3 DNA: TGCAGCGTCGAGGACAGGGGCTATGGCTACACCTTC.

This chain joins TRBV10-3 and TRBJ1-1; D call uncertain. The length of the CDR3 is 12 residues. V gave up 3 bases and J gave up 2 bases, with 4 bases separating them. Germline-derived CDR1 and CDR2 are ENHRY and SYGVKD. CDR3: CAISDGNTEAFF. The CDR3 nucleotides are TGTGCCATCAGTGATGGTAACACTGAAGCTTTCTTT.

The table lists this clonotype with a few counts. J is TRBJ2-7 and V is TRBV9, with 8 positions matching TRBD2. The germline V gene encodes CDR1 SGDLS and CDR2 YYNGEE. V shed 3 bases, J shed 6 bases, and the junction held 8 bases outside the gene matches. This CDR3 is built from 14 residues. CDR3 residues: CASSAGAGGREQYF. The DNA of the CDR3 is TGTGCCAGCAGCGCCGGGGCGGGGGGTCGCGAGCAGTACTTC.

This clonotype appeared many times. CDR3 region: CASSSPGGTEAFF. The CDR3 nucleotides are TGTGCCAGCAGCTCCCCCGGGGGGACGGAAGCTTTCTTT. The rearrangement uses TRBV7-9 and TRBJ1-1; tentatively, D is TRBD1 (5 bases). The V end was cut by 4 bases, the J end by 8 bases, with 14 bases between. Germline V lookup: CDR1 SEHNR, CDR2 FQNEAQ (reference sequence). CDR3 length: 13 residues.

J is TRBJ1-4 and V is TRBV20-1, with D unresolved. Germline lookup yields CDR1 DFQATT and CDR2 SNEGSKA (reference sequence). Trimming shortened V by 4 bases and J by 6 bases, and 3 bases separated the two germline ends. This CDR3 is built from 10 residues. The CDR3 sequence: CSAMDEKLFF. Written as DNA, the CDR3 is TGCAGTGCTATGGATGAAAAACTGTTTTTT.

This clonotype was seen repeatedly, ten times or more. The V gene is TRBV6-1, the J gene TRBJ2-3; TRBD1 aligns across 11 bases. The CDR3 spans 15 residues. Losses at the gene ends were 6 bases for V and 4 bases for J; bases not matched to a gene: 6. CDR1 is MNHNS and CDR2 is SASEGT in the germline V gene. The CDR3 spells CASRLGTGGADTQYF. CDR3 coding DNA: TGTGCCAGCAGACTAGGGACAGGGGGAGCAGATACGCAGTATTTT.

This clonotype occurred a few times. The chain is built from TRBV7-9 and TRBJ2-1; 12 bases match TRBD2. V lost 2 bases and J lost 5; bases outside the gene matches: 7. The CDR3 is 17 amino acids. The germline CDR1 and CDR2 sequences are SEHNR and FQNEAQ (reference sequence). CDR3 nucleotide sequence: TGTGCCAGCAGCTTATGGGGACTAGCGGGTTCGGACAATGAGCAGTTCTTC. Amino acids: CASSLWGLAGSDNEQFF.

This clonotype came up many times. The rearrangement joins TRBV3-1 to TRBJ2-2; 7 bases map to TRBD2. This CDR3 has 15 amino acids. J gave up 5 bases and V 3 bases, and 6 bases lay outside the gene matches. Per germline, CDR1 LGHDT and CDR2 YNNKEL (reference sequence). The CDR3 protein is CASSHIREETGELFF. CDR3 coding DNA: TGTGCCAGCAGCCATATCCGGGAGGAGACCGGGGAGCTGTTTTTT.